The 25 T cell receptor beta chains listed next were all sequenced from one sample in a study of T cells in Graves' hyperthyroidism and ophthalmopathy. The source material, RNA transcripts, was used to amplify TCR beta CDR3 regions. An initial round of RT-PCR targeting the TCR CDR3 relied on the HTBI primer set. MiXCR was run by TCRdb on the multiplex PCR reads, yielding one entry per CDR3 protein. Of about 760,000 distinct CDR3 sequences listed, 35% were seen once; the top ten hold around 30%. Sample: blood. The receptor source for this set is a woman aged 40 to 50 with Graves' hyperthyroidism.

The chain employs TRBV10-1 and TRBJ1-2, with D unclear. The CDR3 covers 13 residues. Trimming stripped 6 bases from V and 6 bases from J, with 14 bases between. Germline V CDR1 and CDR2: WNHNN, SYGVQD (reference sequence). The CDR3, as DNA: TGCGCCAGCAGCCCCGGGATCTCGAATGGCTACACCTTC. Translated: CASSPGISNGYTF.

The V and J genes are TRBV7-9 and TRBJ1-2; D possibly corresponds to TRBD1 (6 bases). Germline CDR1 and CDR2: SEHNR and FQNEAQ (reference sequence). The germline V and J ends were trimmed by 5 bases and 5 bases, with 12 bases remaining between them. The CDR3 contains 13 residues. The CDR3 here is CASSGPGEYGYTF. CDR3 bases: TGTGCCAGCAGCGGGCCAGGGGAGTATGGCTACACCTTC.

This clonotype was counted at least ten times. As DNA, the CDR3 is TGTGCCAGCAGCCCCTTTGGCTCCTACGAGCAGTACTTC. This gives the protein CASSPFGSYEQYF. The rearrangement uses TRBV7-6 and TRBJ2-7, with D hard to call. Per the germline V gene, CDR1 is SGHVS and CDR2 is FNYEAQ. The CDR3 loop spans 13 amino acids. V lost 5 bases to trimming and J lost 0 bases, with 8 bases between them.

This clonotype occurred a few times. Since no conserved phenylalanine or tryptophan closes the CDR3, a read error is the likely cause. No DNA is shown, since the ends of the CDR3 on it are uncertain; the CDR3 is the one TCRdb lists. CDR3 residues: CAISEGGG. The genes are TRBV10-3 and TRBJ2-7; the table's D gene call, TRBD1, was not cross checked with the DNA. Counting both end residues, the CDR3 totals 8 amino acids. CDR1 is ENHRY and CDR2 is SYGVKD in the germline V gene.

This clonotype was picked up many times. The chain has TRBV10-3 and TRBJ1-2, with D possibly being TRBD1 (5 bases). The CDR3 spans 16 residues. In germline, CDR1 is ENHRY, CDR2 SYGVKD. Trimming left V 4 bases short and J 3 bases short, with 18 bases between. CDR3 coding DNA: TGTGCCATCAGTGTTAGTCTTTTTGGGACGGACTATGGCTACACCTTC. Translation: CAISVSLFGTDYGYTF.

This clonotype came up many times. The chain recombines TRBV7-9 with TRBJ1-1, with D hard to call. V was pared by 1 base and J by 11 bases, with 14 bases between. Germline V gene lookup returns CDR1 SEHNR and CDR2 FQNEAQ (reference sequence). The CDR3 runs 13 residues. CDR3: CASSLEVTPAAFF. In DNA form, the CDR3 reads TGTGCCAGCAGCTTAGAAGTTACGCCGGCGGCTTTCTTT.

A note on this clonotype: As the CDR3 is not closed by the conserved phenylalanine or tryptophan, this likely results from a read error. The rearrangement joins TRBV19 to TRBJ2-7, with TRBD2 as a possible D gene (6 bases). Deletions cut 5 bases from V and 4 bases from J, with 12 bases between. The CDR3 sequence is 13 residues long. Germline CDR1 is LNHDA and CDR2 is SQIVND (reference sequence). This CDR3 reads CASSPGLNYEQYL. The CDR3 DNA is TGTGCCAGTAGTCCGGGACTGAATTACGAGCAGTACCTC.

The chain has TRBV10-3 and TRBJ2-3, with 9 bases lining up with TRBD1. Germline CDR1 ENHRY, CDR2 SYGVKD. CDR3 length equals 14 residues. J gave up 4 bases and V 8 bases, and 7 bases lay outside the gene matches. The CDR3 DNA reads TGTGCCATCCTGGGACAGGGATTGGCAGATACGCAGTATTTT. Protein: CAILGQGLADTQYF.

This clonotype was seen a few times. The V and J genes are TRBV7-6 and TRBJ2-5, with TRBD2 identical over 13 bases. There are 16 residues in the CDR3. V was pared by 3 bases and J by 4 bases, with 5 bases of the junction left unmatched. Looked up from germline, CDR1 is SGHVS and CDR2 is FNYEAQ. This CDR3 reads CASSLAGTSGVETQYF. In DNA form, the CDR3 reads TGTGCCAGCAGCTTGGCCGGGACTAGCGGGGTAGAGACCCAGTACTTC.

The chain uses TRBV24-1 and TRBJ2-2; weak D call: TRBD2 (5 bases). The CDR3 is 18 residues long. Germline V CDR1 and CDR2: KGHDR, SFDVKD. V lost 3 bases and J lost 5, with 21 bases in between. This chain's CDR3 is CATSDPNTEEARTGELFF. CDR3 bases: TGTGCCACCAGTGATCCCAATACAGAGGAGGCCAGGACCGGGGAGCTGTTTTTT.

This clonotype was found many times. The chain combines TRBV7-8 with TRBJ1-5; D ambiguous. This CDR3 spans 15 amino acids. Germline V CDR1 and CDR2: SGHVS, FQNEAQ. V was shortened by 0 bases and J by 3 bases, with 9 bases between the two germline ends. CDR3 residues: CASSLAGWDNQPQHF. The CDR3, as DNA: TGTGCCAGCAGCTTAGCAGGTTGGGACAATCAGCCCCAGCATTTT. Together with reference TRBV7-8 and TRBJ1-5, the CDR3 gives the full variable domain: GAGVSQSPRYKVAKRGQDVALRCDPISGHVSLFWYQQALGQGPEFLTYFQNEAQLDKSGLPSDRFFAERPEGSVSTLKIQRTQQEDSAVYLCASSLAGWDNQPQHFGDGTRLSIL.

Of note for this clonotype: This may be a read error, as it is one base from a much larger clone. The chain has TRBV7-8 and TRBJ1-1; 7 bases agree with TRBD1. Germline V CDR1 and CDR2: SGHVS, FQNEAQ. CDR3 length: 14 residues. The CDR3 nucleotides are TGTGCCGGCAGGGGGGGACAAGGCGACACTGAAGCTTTCTTT. This codes for CAGRGGQGDTEAFF.

This clonotype was detected only once. This chain links TRBV2 with TRBJ2-7; D call uncertain. CDR1 and CDR2 (germline): SNHLY, FYNNEI. V gave up 5 bases and J gave up 3 bases, with 17 bases separating them. CDR3 length: 15 residues. CDR3 bases: TGTGCCAGCAGTTTATTAGGGCAGATATACTACGAGCAGTACTTC. Amino acid sequence: CASSLLGQIYYEQYF.

This clonotype appeared many times. J is TRBJ2-7 and V is TRBV27; 12 nucleotides match TRBD1. CDR3 length: 15 residues. Germline V gives CDR1 MNHEY, CDR2 SMNVEV (reference sequence). V shed 5 bases and J 5 bases; nucleotides not matched to a gene: 7. The CDR3 DNA is TGTGCCAGCAGTCCGACGGGACAGGGGGCCCACGAGCAGTACTTC. This codes for CASSPTGQGAHEQYF.

The table lists this clonotype with many counts. This sequence joins TRBV7-9 and TRBJ2-7; 8 bases agree with TRBD2. Trimming at V came to 5 bases and at J to 1 base, leaving 7 bases not matched to a gene. In germline, CDR1 is SEHNR, CDR2 FQNEAQ (reference sequence). This CDR3 region has 15 residues. This CDR3 is CASSLSGSNSYEQYF. The CDR3 DNA reads TGTGCCAGCAGCCTCAGCGGGAGTAATTCCTACGAGCAGTACTTC.

V usage is TRBV7-2 and J usage is TRBJ2-1; possible D gene TRBD2, 5 bases. CDR1 is SGHTA and CDR2 is FQGNSA in the germline V gene. V lost 5 bases, J lost 2 bases, and 13 bases lay in between. The CDR3 totals 15 residues. The CDR3 DNA is TGTGCCAGCAGCACCCGAGGGTATACCTACAATGAGCAGTTCTTC. This gives the protein CASSTRGYTYNEQFF.

The V gene is TRBV6-5, the J gene TRBJ1-5, with D possibly matching TRBD1 (6 bases). Germline loops: CDR1 MNHEY, CDR2 SVGAGI. There are 16 residues in the CDR3. V lost 6 bases to trimming and J lost 5 bases, with 20 bases between them. CDR3 region: CASSSHLRGFHQPQHF. In DNA, the CDR3 is TGTGCCAGCAGCTCACATTTGAGGGGGTTTCATCAGCCCCAGCATTTT.

There are many counts of this clonotype. The chain couples TRBV24-1 to TRBJ1-5; D is unresolved. The CDR3 extends over 13 amino acids. Deletions cut 4 bases from V and 5 bases from J, with 8 bases between. Germline assignment: CDR1 KGHDR and CDR2 SFDVKD. CDR3 nucleotide sequence: TGTGCCACCAGTGAAAGGGCCCATCAGCCCCAGCATTTT. The encoded protein is CATSERAHQPQHF.

Concerning this clonotype itself: This may arise from a read error, as a much more abundant clone is one base away. The genes are TRBV5-1 and TRBJ2-2; D call uncertain. Germline CDR1 SGHRS, CDR2 YFSETQ. CDR3 length equals 15 residues. Trimming removed 4 bases at V and 6 bases at J, with 16 bases between. CDR3 DNA sequence: TGCGCCAGCAGCCCGGCCCCCGGCGAGTCCGGGGAGCTGTTTTTT. Protein product: CASSPAPGESGELFF.

This clonotype has just a few counts. This rearrangement joins TRBV6-5 to TRBJ1-3, with D unresolved. Germline V CDR1 and CDR2: MNHEY, SVGAGI. V shed 8 bases and J shed 0 bases, with 5 bases lying between them. CDR3 size: 12 residues. The DNA of the CDR3 is TGTGCCAGCCATTCCTCTGGAAACACCATATATTTT. The encoded protein is CASHSSGNTIYF.

This clonotype was detected a few times. The chain uses TRBV6-2 or TRBV6-3 and TRBJ1-5; D unresolved. This CDR3 has 17 amino acids. Trimming removed 5 bases at V and 3 bases at J, with 20 bases between. CDR1 and CDR2 (germline): MNHEY, SVGEGT. Here the CDR3 DNA reads TGTGCCAGCAGTAGAGAAATGCCGGGATTCGTCAATCAGCCCCAGCATTTT. It codes for CASSREMPGFVNQPQHF.

This clonotype came up a few times. The chain has TRBV20-1 and TRBJ1-2; D might be TRBD1 (5 bases). CDR3 length equals 15 residues. Trimming left V 3 bases short and J 3 bases short, with 17 bases between. CDR1 is DFQATT, CDR2 SNEGSKA, per germline (reference sequence). CDR3: CSAREAWGLDYGYTF. CDR3 nucleotides: TGCAGTGCTAGGGAGGCATGGGGCTTAGACTATGGCTACACCTTC.

This clonotype has a count of ten or more. The chain recombines TRBV7-2 with TRBJ1-5; 9 bases are shared with TRBD1. Trimming removed 6 bases from V and 7 bases from J; junction bases left unmatched: 7. The germline V gene encodes CDR1 SGHTA and CDR2 FQGNSA. The CDR3 runs to 14 residues. Here the CDR3 reads CASSSGQGDQPQHF. CDR3 sequence (DNA): TGTGCCAGCAGTTCGGGACAGGGTGACCAGCCCCAGCATTTT.

The chain is built from TRBV6-1 and TRBJ1-1, with no clear D. This CDR3 spans 14 amino acids. V gave up 0 bases and J gave up 0 bases, with 5 bases separating them. Per the germline V gene, CDR1 is MNHNS and CDR2 is SASEGT. CDR3 sequence (DNA): TGTGCCAGCAGTGAAGCGCGGATGAACACTGAAGCTTTCTTT. Its translation is CASSEARMNTEAFF.

The V call is TRBV5-1, the J call TRBJ2-5, with a weak D call TRBD1 (6 bases). The length of the CDR3 is 15 residues. Germline CDR1 SGHRS, CDR2 YFSETQ. V lost 4 bases and J lost 2, with 15 bases in between. The CDR3 here is CASSVQGRGQETQYF. CDR3 in DNA: TGCGCCAGCAGCGTTCAGGGGCGAGGGCAAGAGACCCAGTACTTC.